These T cell receptor beta chains were read from a single sample in a study of CD8 T cells in Susac syndrome. TCRdb fed the immunoSEQ multiplex PCR reads into MiXCR, producing one record per CDR3 protein. The table shows around 85,000 distinct CDR3 sequences, with around 93% occurring only once. Sequenced sample: CD8+ T cells from PBMCs. Receptors originate from a human donor with Susac syndrome. The conserved cysteine and the conserved F or W are not part of the CDR3 here. A D gene is named only where the DNA matches it firmly.

TRBV6-2/TRBV6-3,TRBJ2-2,TRBD2,ASRAGEDTGELF
TRBV6-5,TRBJ2-1,-,ASRSLSSYNEQF
TRBV20-1,TRBJ1-1,-,SPRGFDTEAF
TRBV25-1,TRBJ1-2,-,ASSSLNYGYT
TRBV7-9,TRBJ1-5,TRBD1,ASSPGQGNQPQH
TRBV18,TRBJ1-5,-,ASSPGVGNFGNQPQH
TRBV4-3,TRBJ2-3,-,ASSQAPTDTQY
TRBV28,TRBJ2-7,TRBD2,ASSFYTSAGYEQY
TRBV4-2,TRBJ2-7,-,ASSQGAGGYEQY
TRBV7-9,TRBJ2-1,-,ASSFQGEQF
TRBV2,TRBJ2-1,-,ASSLVKNEQF
TRBV12-3/TRBV12-4,TRBJ2-5,TRBD1,ASSLGQGETQY
TRBV12-3/TRBV12-4,TRBJ1-2,-,ASSFDIYGERDGYINGYT
TRBV29-1,TRBJ2-2,TRBD2,SVVISGRNTGELF
TRBV27,TRBJ2-2,-,ASSLWVPGELF
TRBV6-1,TRBJ2-1,-,ASTEGKLALPYNEQF
TRBV20-1,TRBJ1-2,-,SARVGTDFYGYT
TRBV9,TRBJ2-6,TRBD1,ASSAPTGTGANVLT
TRBV5-1,TRBJ2-7,TRBD2,ASSLRLAGELSYEQY
TRBV12-3/TRBV12-4,TRBJ2-2,-,ASSTFDLRKGTGELF
TRBV20-1,TRBJ2-7,-,SARDSQVGYEQY
TRBV6-4,TRBJ2-3,TRBD2,ASSELSSGSTDTQY
TRBV29-1,TRBJ2-2,TRBD1,SVEGTGTGELF
TRBV29-1,TRBJ2-7,-,SVGGSQNSYEQY
TRBV9,TRBJ2-3,TRBD2,ASSVGLAGIDTQY
TRBV27,TRBJ1-4,-,ASSPPRVLGEKLF